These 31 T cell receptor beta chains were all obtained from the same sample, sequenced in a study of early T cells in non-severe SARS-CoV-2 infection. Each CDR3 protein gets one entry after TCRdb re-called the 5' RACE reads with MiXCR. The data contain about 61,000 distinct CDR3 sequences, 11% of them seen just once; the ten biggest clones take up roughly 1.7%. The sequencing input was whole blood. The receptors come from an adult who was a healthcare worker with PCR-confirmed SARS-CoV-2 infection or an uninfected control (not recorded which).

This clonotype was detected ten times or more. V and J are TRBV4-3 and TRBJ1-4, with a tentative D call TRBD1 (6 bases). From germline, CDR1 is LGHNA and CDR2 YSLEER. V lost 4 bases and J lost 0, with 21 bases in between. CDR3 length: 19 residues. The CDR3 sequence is CASSPRFLGQPATNEKLFF. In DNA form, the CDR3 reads TGCGCCAGCAGCCCCCGTTTTCTCGGACAGCCAGCAACTAATGAAAAACTGTTTTTT.

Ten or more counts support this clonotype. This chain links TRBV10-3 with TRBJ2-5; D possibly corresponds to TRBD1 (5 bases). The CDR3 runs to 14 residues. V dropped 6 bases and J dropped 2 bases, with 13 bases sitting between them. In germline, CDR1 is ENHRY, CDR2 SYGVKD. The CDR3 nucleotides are TGTGCCATCAGAGGCGACAGATTTCAAGAGACCCAGTACTTC. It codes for CAIRGDRFQETQYF.

In nucleotides, the CDR3 is TGCAGTGCCGCCGCCAAGACTAGGGCCGCGTGGAACATTCAGTACTTC. Translating it yields CSAAAKTRAAWNIQYF. The V gene is TRBV20-1, the J gene TRBJ2-4, with a weak D call TRBD2 (6 bases). Germline V gene data show CDR1 as DFQATT and CDR2 as SNEGSKA (reference sequence). Trimming shortened V by 6 bases and J by 7 bases, and 25 bases separated the two germline ends. The CDR3 covers 16 residues.

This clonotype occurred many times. The CDR3 region has the DNA TGCAGTGCTAGGTTCAGGAGCTCCTACAATGAGCAGTTCTTC. Residues: CSARFRSSYNEQFF. The rearrangement joins TRBV20-1 to TRBJ2-1; D is unclear. The ends were cut back, 3 bases at V and 0 bases at J, with 9 bases in the middle. The CDR3 consists of 14 residues. Looked up from germline, CDR1 is DFQATT and CDR2 is SNEGSKA (reference sequence).

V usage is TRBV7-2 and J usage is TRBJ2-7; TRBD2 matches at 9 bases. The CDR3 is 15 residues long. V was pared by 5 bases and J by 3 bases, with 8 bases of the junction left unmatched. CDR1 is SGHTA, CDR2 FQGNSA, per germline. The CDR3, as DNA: TGTGCCAGCAGCCTGGTGGTTAGCGGGGGCTACGAGCAGTACTTC. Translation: CASSLVVSGGYEQYF.

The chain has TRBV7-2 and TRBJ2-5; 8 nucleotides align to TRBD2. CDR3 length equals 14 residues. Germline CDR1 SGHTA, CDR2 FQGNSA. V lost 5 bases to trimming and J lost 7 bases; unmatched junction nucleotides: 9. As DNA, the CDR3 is TGTGCCAGCAGCCCGGAAGCGGGGGTTGTGACCCAGTACTTC. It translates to CASSPEAGVVTQYF.

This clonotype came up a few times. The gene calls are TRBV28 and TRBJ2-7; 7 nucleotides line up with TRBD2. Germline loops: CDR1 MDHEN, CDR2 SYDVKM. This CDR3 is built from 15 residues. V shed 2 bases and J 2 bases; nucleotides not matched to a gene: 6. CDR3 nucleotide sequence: TGTGCCAGCAGTTTAGAGGGGAGGGGTACCTACGAGCAGTACTTC. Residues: CASSLEGRGTYEQYF.

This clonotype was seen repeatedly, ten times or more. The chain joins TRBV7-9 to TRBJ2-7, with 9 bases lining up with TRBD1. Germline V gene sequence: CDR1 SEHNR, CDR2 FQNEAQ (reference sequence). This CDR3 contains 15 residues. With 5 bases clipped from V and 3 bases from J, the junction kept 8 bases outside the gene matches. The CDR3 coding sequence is TGTGCCAGCAGCATCGGCGCGACAGGGGGCTACGAGCAGTACTTC. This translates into CASSIGATGGYEQYF.

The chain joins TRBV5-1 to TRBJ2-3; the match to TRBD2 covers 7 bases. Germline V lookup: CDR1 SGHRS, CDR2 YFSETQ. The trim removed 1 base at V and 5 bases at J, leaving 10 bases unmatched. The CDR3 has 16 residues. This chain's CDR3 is CASSLNSGEVRDTQYF. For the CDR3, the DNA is TGCGCCAGCAGCTTGAACAGCGGGGAGGTCAGAGATACGCAGTATTTT.

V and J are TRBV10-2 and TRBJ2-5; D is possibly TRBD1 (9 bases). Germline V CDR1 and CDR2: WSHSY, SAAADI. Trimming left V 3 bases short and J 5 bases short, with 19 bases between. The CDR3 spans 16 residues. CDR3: CASSDSGTGKVETQYF. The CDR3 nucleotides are TGCGCCAGCAGTGATAGCGGGACAGGGAAGGTGGAGACCCAGTACTTC.

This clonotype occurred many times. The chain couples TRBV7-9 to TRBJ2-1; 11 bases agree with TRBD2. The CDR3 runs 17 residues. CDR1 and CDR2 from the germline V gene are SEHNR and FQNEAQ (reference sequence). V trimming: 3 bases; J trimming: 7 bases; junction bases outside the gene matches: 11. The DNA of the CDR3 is TGTGCCAGCAGCTTTTTTAGCGGGGGGGAGAAATGGAATGAGCAGTTCTTC. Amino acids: CASSFFSGGEKWNEQFF.

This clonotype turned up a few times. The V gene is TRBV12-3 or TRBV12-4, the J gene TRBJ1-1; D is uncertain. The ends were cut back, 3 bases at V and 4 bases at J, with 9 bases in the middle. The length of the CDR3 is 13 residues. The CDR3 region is CASSFLAGTEAFF. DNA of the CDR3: TGTGCCAGCAGTTTTTTGGCCGGCACTGAAGCTTTCTTT.

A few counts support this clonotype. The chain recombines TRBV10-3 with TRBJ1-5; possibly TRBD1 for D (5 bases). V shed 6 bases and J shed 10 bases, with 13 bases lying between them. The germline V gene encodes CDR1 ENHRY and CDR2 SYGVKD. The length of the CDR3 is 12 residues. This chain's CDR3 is CAIRHLQVPQHF. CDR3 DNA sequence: TGTGCCATCAGGCACCTACAGGTCCCCCAGCATTTT.

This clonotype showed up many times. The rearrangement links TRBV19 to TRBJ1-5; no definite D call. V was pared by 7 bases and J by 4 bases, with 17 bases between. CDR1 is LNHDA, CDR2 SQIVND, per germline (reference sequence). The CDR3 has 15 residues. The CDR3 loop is CASTSTDRRNQPQHF. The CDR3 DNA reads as TGTGCCAGTACTTCTACGGACCGCCGGAATCAGCCCCAGCATTTT.

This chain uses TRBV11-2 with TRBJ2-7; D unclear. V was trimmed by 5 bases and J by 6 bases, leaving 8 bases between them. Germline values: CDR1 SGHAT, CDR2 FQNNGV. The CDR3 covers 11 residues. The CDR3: CASSRSTEQYF. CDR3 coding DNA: TGTGCCAGCAGCCGTAGTACCGAGCAGTACTTC.

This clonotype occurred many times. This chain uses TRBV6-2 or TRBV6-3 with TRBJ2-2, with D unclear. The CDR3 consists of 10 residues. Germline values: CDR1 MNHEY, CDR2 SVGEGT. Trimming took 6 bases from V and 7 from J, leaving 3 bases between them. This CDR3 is CASRDGELFF. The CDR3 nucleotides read TGTGCCAGCAGGGACGGGGAGCTGTTTTTT.

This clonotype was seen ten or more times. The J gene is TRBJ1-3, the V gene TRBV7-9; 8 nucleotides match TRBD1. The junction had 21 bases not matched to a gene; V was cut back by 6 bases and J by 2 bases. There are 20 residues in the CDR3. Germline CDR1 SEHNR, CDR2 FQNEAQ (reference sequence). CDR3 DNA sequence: TGTGCCAGCAGTCATCAGCGGCGGACAGGGCGGAGGATACCTGGAAACACCATATATTTT. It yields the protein CASSHQRRTGRRIPGNTIYF.

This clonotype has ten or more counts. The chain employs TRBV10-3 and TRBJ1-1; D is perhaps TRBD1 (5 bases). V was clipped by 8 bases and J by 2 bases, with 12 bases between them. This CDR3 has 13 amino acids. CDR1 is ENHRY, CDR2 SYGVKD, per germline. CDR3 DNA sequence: TGTGCCATCCAGGCGGGGGTCAACACTGAAGCTTTCTTT. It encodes CAIQAGVNTEAFF.

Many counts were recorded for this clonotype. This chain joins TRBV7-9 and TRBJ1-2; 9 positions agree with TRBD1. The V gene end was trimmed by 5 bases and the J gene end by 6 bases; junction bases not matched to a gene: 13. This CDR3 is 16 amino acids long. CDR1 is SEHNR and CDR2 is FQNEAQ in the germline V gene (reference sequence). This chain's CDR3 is CASSGTGLQPLHGYTF. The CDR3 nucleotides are TGTGCCAGCAGCGGGACAGGGCTTCAACCCCTCCATGGCTACACCTTC.

CDR3 DNA sequence: TGTGCCAGCTCAGCCGGAACAGGGAGGCGCACTGAAGCTTTCTTT. Residues: CASSAGTGRRTEAFF. The rearrangement uses TRBV18 and TRBJ1-1, with D possibly matching TRBD1 (6 bases). The ends were cut back, 5 bases at V and 4 bases at J, with 17 bases in the middle. There are 15 residues in the CDR3. Germline V gene sequence: CDR1 KGHSH, CDR2 LQKENI.

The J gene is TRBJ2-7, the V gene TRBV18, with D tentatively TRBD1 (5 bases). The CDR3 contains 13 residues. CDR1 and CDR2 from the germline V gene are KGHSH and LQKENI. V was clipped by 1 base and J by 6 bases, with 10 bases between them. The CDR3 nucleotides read TGTGCCAGCTCACCACACCAGACAGCCGAGCAGTACTTC. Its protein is CASSPHQTAEQYF.

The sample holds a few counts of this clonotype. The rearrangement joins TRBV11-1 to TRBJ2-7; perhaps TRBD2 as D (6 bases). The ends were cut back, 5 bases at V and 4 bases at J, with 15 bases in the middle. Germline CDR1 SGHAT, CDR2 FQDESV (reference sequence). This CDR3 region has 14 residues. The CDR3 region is CASSRTGTYYEQYF. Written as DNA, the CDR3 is TGTGCCAGCAGCAGAACCGGGACTTATTACGAGCAGTACTTC.

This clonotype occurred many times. CDR3 bases: TGCAGTGCTAGAGATCTCTTAGCACAGGGACACACAGATACGCAGTATTTT. Amino acid sequence: CSARDLLAQGHTDTQYF. The rearrangement links TRBV20-1 to TRBJ2-3; TRBD1 might be the D (6 bases). This CDR3 contains 17 residues. Trimming pared 0 bases from V and 2 bases from J, leaving 18 bases between. CDR1 is DFQATT and CDR2 is SNEGSKA in the germline V gene (reference sequence).

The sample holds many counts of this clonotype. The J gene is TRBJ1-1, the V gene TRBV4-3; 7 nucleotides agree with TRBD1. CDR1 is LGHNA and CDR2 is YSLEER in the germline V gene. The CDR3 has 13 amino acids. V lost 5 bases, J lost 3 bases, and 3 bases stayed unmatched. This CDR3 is CASSDRAYTEAFF. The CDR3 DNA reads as TGCGCCAGCAGCGACAGGGCGTACACTGAAGCTTTCTTT.

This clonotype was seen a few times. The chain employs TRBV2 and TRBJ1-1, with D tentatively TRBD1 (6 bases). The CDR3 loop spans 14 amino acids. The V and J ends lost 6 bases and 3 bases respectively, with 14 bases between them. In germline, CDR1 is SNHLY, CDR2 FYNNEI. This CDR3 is CASSEGGRDTEAFF. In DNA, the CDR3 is TGTGCCAGCAGCGAGGGGGGAAGGGACACTGAAGCTTTCTTT.

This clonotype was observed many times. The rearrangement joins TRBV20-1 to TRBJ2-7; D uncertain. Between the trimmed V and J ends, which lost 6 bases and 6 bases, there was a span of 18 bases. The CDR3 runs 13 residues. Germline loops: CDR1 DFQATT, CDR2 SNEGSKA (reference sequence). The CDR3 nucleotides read TGCAGTGCGACGGGTCCGTCCCCCGCCGAGCAGTACTTC. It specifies CSATGPSPAEQYF.

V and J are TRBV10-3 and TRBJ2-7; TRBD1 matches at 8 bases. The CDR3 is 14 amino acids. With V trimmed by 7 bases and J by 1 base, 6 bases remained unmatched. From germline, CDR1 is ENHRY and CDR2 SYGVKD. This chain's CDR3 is CAIKKDRESYEQYF. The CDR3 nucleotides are TGTGCCATCAAGAAGGACAGGGAGTCCTACGAGCAGTACTTC.

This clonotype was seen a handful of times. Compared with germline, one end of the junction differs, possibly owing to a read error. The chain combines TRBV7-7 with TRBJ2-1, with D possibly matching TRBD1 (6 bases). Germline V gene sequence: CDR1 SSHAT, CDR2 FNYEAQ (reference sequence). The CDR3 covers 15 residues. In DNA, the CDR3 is TGTGCTAGCAGCTTAGGGGGAAGGGGTTACAATGAGCAGTTCTTC. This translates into CASSLGGRGYNEQFF.

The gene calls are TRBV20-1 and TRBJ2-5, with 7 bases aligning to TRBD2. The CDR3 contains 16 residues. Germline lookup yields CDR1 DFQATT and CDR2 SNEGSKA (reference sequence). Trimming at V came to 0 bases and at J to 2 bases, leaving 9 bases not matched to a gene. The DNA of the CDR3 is TGCAGTGCTAGAGATGTTTTAGCGGGCCAGCAAGAGACCCAGTACTTC. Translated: CSARDVLAGQQETQYF.

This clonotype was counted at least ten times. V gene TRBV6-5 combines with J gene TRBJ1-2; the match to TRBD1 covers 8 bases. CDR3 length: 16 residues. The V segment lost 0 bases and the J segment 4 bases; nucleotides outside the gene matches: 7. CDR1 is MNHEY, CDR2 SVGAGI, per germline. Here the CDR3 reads CASSYSGTGQGYGYTF. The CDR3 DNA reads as TGTGCCAGCAGTTACTCCGGGACAGGACAAGGCTATGGCTACACCTTC.

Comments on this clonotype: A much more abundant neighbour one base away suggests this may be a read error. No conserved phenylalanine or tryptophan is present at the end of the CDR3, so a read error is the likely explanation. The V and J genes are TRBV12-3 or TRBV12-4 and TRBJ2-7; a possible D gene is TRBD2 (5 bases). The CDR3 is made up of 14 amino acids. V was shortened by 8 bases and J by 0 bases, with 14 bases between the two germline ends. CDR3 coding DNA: TGTGCCAGCCGGTCGGGGTCGGGCTCCTACGAGCAGTACTCC. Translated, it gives CASRSGSGSYEQYS.